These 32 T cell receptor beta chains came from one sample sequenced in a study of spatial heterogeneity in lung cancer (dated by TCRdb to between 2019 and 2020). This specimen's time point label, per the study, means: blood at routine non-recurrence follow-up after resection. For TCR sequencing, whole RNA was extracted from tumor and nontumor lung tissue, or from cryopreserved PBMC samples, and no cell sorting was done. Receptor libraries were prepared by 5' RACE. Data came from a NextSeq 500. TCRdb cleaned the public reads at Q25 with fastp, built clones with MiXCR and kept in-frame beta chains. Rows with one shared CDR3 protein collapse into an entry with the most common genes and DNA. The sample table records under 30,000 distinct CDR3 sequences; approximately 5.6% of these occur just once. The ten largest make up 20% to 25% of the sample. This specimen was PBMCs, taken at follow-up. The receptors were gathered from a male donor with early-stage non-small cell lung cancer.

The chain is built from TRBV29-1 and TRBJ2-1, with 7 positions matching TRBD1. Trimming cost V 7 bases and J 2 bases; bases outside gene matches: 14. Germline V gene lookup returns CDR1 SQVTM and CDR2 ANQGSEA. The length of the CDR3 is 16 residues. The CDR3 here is CSGRLRAGGPYNEQFF. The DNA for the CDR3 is TGCAGCGGCCGCCTCCGGGCAGGGGGACCCTACAATGAGCAGTTCTTC.

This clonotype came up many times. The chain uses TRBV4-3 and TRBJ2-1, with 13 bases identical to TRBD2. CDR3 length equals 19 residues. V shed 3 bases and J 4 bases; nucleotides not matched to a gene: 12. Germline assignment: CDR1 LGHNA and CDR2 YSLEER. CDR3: CASSQWALAGGPKYNEQFF. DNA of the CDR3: TGCGCCAGCAGCCAGTGGGCACTAGCGGGAGGGCCGAAATACAATGAGCAGTTCTTC.

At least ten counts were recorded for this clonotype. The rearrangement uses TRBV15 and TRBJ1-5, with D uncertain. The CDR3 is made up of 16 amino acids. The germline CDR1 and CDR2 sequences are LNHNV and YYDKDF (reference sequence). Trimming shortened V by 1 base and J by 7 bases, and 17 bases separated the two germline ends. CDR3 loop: CATSRASLTTGQPQHF. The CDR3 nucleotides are TGTGCCACCAGCAGAGCCTCACTCACGACCGGGCAGCCCCAGCATTTT.

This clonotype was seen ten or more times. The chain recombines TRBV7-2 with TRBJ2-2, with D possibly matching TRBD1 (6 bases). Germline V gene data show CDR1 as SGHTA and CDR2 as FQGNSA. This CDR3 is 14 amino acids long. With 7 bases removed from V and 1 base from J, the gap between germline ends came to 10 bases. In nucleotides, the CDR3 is TGTGCCAGCAACCAGGACAGGAACACCGGGGAGCTGTTTTTT. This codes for CASNQDRNTGELFF.

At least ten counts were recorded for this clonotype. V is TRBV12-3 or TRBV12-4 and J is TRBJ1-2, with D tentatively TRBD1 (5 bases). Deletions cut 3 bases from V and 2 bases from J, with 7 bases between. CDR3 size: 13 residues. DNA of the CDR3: TGTGCCAGCAGTTTCGAGGGGAACTATGGCTACACCTTC. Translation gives CASSFEGNYGYTF.

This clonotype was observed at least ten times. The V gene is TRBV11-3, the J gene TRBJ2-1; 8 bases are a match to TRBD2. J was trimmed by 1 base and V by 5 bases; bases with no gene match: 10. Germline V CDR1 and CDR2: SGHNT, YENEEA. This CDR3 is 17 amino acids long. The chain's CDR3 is CASSRWTSSGSYNEQFF. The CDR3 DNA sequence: TGTGCCAGCAGCAGATGGACTAGCAGTGGGTCCTACAATGAGCAGTTCTTC. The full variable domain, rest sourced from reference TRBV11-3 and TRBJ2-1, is EAGVVQSPRYKIIEKKQPVAFWCNPISGHNTLYWYLQNLGQGPELLIRYENEEAVDDSQLPKDRFSAERLKGVDSTLKIQPAELGDSAVYLCASSRWTSSGSYNEQFFGPGTRLTVL.

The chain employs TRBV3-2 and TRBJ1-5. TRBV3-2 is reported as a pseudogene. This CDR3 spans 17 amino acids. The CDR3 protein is CASSQEDRGPADQPQHF. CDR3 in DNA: TGTGCCAGCAGCCAAGAGGATCGGGGCCCCGCCGATCAGCCCCAGCATTTT.

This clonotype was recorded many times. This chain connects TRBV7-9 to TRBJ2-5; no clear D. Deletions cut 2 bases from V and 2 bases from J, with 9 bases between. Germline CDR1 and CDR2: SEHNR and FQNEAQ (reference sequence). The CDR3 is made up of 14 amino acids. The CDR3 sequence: CASSLLQFQETQYF. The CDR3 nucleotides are TGTGCCAGCAGCTTATTACAGTTTCAAGAGACCCAGTACTTC. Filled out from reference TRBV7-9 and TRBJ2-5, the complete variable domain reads DTGVSQNPRHKITKRGQNVTFRCDPISEHNRLYWYRQTLGQGPEFLTYFQNEAQLEKSRLLSDRFSAERPKGSFSTLEIQRTEQGDSAMYLCASSLLQFQETQYFGPGTRLLVL.

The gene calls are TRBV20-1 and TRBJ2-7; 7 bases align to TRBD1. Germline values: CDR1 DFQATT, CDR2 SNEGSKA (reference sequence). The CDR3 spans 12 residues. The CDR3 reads CKSQGNLGEQYF. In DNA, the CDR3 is TGCAAATCACAGGGGAATTTGGGCGAGCAGTACTTC.

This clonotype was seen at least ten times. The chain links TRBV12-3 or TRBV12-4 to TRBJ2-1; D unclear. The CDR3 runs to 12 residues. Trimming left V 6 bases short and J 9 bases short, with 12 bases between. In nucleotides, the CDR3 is TGTGCCAGCAGGCTATCATCGGTTGAGCAGTTCTTC. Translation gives CASRLSSVEQFF.

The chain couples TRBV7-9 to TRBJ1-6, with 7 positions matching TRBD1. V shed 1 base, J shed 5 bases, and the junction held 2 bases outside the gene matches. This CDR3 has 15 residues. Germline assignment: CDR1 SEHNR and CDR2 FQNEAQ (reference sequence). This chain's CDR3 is CASSLVGTDNSPLHF. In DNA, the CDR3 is TGTGCCAGCAGCTTAGTCGGGACAGATAATTCACCCCTCCACTTT.

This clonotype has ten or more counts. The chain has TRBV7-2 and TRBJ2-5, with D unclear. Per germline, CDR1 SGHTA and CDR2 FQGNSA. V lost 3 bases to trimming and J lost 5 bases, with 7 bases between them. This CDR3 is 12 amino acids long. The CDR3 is CASSFYDETQYF. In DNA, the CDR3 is TGTGCCAGCAGCTTCTACGATGAGACCCAGTACTTC.

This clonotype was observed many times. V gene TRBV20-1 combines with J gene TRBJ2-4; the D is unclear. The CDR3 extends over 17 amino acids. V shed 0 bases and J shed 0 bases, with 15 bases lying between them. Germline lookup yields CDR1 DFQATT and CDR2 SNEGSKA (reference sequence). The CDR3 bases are TGCAGTGCTAGAGATCGCTTAGCAAGTGGAGCCAAAAACATTCAGTACTTC. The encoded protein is CSARDRLASGAKNIQYF.

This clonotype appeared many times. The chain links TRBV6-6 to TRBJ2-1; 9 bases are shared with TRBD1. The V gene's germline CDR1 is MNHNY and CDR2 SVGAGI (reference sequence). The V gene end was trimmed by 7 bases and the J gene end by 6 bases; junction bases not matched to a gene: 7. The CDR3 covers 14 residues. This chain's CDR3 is CASTHRGPVNEQFF. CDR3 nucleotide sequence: TGTGCCAGCACACACAGGGGGCCGGTCAATGAGCAGTTCTTC.

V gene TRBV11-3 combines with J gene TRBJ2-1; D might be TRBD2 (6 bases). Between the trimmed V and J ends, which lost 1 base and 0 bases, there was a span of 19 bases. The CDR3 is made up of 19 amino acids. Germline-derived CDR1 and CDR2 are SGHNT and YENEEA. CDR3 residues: CASSLGVGRGKLSYNEQFF. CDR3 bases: TGTGCCAGCAGCTTAGGAGTCGGACGGGGGAAGCTCTCCTACAATGAGCAGTTCTTC.

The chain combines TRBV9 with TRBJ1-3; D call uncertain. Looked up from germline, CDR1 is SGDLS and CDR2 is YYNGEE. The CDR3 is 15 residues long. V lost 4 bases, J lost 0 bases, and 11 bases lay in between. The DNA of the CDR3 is TGTGCCAGCAGCTCGACTCACTCCTCTGGAAACACCATATATTTT. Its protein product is CASSSTHSSGNTIYF.

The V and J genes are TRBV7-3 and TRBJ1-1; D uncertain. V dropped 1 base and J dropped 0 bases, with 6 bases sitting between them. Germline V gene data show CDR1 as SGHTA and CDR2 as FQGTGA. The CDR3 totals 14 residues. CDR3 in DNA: TGTGCCAGCAGCTTAAGCTCCTTGAACACTGAAGCTTTCTTT. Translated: CASSLSSLNTEAFF.

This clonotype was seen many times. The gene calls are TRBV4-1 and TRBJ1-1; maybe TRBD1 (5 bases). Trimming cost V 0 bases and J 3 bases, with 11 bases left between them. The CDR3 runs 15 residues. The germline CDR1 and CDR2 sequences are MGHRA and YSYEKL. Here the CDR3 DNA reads TGCGCCAGCAGCCAAGATAAAGGACACGACACTGAAGCTTTCTTT. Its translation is CASSQDKGHDTEAFF.

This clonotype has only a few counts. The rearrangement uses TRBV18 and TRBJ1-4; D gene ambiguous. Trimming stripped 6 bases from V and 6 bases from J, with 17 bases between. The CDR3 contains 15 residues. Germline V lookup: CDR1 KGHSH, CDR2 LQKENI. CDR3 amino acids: CASSRTGNSDEKLFF. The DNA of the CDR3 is TGTGCCAGCTCGCGAACGGGGAACTCTGATGAAAAACTGTTTTTT.

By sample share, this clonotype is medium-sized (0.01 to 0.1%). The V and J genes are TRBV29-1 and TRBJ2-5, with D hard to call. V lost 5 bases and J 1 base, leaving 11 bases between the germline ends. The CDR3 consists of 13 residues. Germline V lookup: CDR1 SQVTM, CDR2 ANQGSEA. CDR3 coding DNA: TGCAGCGTTCCAACAGCTAGCCAAGAGACCCAGTACTTC. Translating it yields CSVPTASQETQYF.

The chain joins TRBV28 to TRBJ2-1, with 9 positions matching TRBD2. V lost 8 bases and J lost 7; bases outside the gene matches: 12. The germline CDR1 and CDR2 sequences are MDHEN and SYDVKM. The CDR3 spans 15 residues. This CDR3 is CASHGLRGGQNEQFF. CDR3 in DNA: TGTGCCAGCCACGGGCTGCGGGGGGGCCAGAATGAGCAGTTCTTC.

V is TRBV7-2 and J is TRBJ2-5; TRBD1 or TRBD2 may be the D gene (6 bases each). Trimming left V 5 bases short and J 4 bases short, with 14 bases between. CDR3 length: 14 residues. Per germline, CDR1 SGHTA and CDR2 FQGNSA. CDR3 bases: TGTGCCAGCAGCCCAAGGGGGGCAGGAGAGACCCAGTACTTC. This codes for CASSPRGAGETQYF.

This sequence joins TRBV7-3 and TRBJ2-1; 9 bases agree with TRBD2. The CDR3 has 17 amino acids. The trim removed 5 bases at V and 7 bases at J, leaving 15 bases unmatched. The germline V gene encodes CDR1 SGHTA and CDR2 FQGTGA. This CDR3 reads CASSPQGGGALLNEQFF. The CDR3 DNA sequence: TGTGCCAGCAGCCCACAAGGCGGGGGGGCCCTTTTGAATGAGCAGTTCTTC. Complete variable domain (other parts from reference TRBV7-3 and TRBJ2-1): GAGVSQTPSNKVTEKGKYVELRCDPISGHTALYWYRQSLGQGPEFLIYFQGTGAADDSGLPNDRFFAVRPEGSVSTLKIQRTERGDSAVYLCASSPQGGGALLNEQFFGPGTRLTVL.

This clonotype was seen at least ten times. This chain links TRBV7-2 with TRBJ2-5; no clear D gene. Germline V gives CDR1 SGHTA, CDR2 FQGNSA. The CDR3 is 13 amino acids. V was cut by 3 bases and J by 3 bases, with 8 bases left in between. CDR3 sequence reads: CASSFSIKETQYF. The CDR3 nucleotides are TGTGCCAGCAGCTTCTCGATAAAAGAGACCCAGTACTTC.

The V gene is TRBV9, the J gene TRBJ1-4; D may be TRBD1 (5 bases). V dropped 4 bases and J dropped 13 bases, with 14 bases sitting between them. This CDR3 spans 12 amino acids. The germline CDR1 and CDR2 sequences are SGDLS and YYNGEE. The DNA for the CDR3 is TGTGCCAGCAGCCCTTCGGCGGGGCTACTGTTTTTT. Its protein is CASSPSAGLLFF.

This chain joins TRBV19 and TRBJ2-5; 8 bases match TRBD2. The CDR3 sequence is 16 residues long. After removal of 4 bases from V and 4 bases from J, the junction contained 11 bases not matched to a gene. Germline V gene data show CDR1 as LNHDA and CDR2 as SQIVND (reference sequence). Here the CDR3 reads CASSTPGAGGPETQYF. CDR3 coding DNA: TGTGCCAGTAGTACACCTGGGGCGGGAGGCCCAGAGACCCAGTACTTC.

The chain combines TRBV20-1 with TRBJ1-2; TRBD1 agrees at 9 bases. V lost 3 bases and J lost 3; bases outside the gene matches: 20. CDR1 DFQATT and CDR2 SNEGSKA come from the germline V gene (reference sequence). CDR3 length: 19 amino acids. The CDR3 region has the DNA TGCAGTGCTAGGACACCCAGGACAGGGGCAATGGTAGTTGACTATGGCTACACCTTC. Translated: CSARTPRTGAMVVDYGYTF.

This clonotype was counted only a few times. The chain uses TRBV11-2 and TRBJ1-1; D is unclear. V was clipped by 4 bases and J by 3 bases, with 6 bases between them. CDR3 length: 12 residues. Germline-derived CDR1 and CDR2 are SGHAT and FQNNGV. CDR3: CASSWRDTEAFF. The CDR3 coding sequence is TGTGCCAGCAGCTGGAGGGACACTGAAGCTTTCTTT.

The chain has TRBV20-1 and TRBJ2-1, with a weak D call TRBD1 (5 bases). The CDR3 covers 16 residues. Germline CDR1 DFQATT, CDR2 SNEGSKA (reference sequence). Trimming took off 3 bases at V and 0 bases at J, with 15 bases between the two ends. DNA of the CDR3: TGCAGTGCTAGCCCGCCAGGGCGGAGCTCCTACAATGAGCAGTTCTTC. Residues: CSASPPGRSSYNEQFF.

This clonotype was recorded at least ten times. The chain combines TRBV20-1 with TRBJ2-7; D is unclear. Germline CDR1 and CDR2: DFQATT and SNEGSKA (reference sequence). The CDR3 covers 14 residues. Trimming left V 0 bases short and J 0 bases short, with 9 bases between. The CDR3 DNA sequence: TGCAGTGCTAGAGAACCAGGCAACTCCTACGAGCAGTACTTC. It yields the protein CSAREPGNSYEQYF.

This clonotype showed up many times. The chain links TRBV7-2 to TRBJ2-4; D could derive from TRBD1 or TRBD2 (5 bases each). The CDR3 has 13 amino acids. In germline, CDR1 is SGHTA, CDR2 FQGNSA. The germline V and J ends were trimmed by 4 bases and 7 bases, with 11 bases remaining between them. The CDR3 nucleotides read TGTGCCAGCAGCTCGACTAAGGGGAACATTCAGTACTTC. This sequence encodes CASSSTKGNIQYF.

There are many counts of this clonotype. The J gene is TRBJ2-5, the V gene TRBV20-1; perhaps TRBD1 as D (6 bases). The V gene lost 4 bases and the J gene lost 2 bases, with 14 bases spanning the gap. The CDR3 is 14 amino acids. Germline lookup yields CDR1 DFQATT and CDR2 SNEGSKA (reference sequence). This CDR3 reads CSATAGELQETQYF. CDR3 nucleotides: TGCAGTGCTACGGCAGGGGAACTTCAAGAGACCCAGTACTTC.